This TCR beta chain is from a study of T cell changes during pregnancy in multiple sclerosis. This table comes from immunoSEQ multiplex PCR, and its TCRdb copy is limited to in-frame clones, with some not included. The data show 90,000 to 95,000 clones, just under 95% seen once. Germline V CDR1 and CDR2: SGHDT, YYEEEE. With 5 bases clipped from V and 7 bases from J, the junction kept 11 bases outside the gene matches. The CDR3 loop spans 14 amino acids. This clone was observed once. This specimen was peripheral blood, taken in the first trimester of pregnancy. The gene calls are TRBV5-6 and TRBJ2-7, with 8 bases matching TRBD1. The clonotype comes from a female donor with multiple sclerosis, enrolled in a pregnancy study. As DNA, the CDR3 is TGTGCCAGCAGTCCATACAGGGGGGCGTGGGAGCAGTACTTC. Protein sequence: CASSPYRGAWEQYF.